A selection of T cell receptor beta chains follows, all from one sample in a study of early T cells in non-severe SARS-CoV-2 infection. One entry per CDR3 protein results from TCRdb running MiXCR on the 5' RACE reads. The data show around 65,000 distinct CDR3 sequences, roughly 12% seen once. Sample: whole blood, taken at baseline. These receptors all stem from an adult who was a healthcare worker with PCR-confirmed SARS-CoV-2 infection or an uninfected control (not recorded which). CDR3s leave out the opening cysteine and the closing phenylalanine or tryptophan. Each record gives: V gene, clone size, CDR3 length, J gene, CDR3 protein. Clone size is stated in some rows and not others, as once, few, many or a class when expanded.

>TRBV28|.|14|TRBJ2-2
ASSDSWTSGAGELF
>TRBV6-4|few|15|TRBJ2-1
ASSDRLAGGQGNEQF
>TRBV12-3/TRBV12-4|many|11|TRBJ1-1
ASTLGVNTEAF
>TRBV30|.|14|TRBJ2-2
AWTGLLRDSTGELF
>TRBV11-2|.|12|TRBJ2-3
ASSFTTSSSAQY
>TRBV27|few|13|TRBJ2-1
ASSLSWDSYNEQF
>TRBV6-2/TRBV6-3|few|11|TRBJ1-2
ASSYTGGYGYT
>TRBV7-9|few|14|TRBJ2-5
ASSRTGGATKETQY
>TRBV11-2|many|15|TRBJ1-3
ASSLETRASSENTIY
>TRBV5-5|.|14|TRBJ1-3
ASSLDSTGTGNTIY
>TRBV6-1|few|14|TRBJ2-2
ASSERRIINTGELF
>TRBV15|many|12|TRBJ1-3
ATSRDRDRNTIY
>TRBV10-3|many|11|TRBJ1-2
AIRQPNNYGYT
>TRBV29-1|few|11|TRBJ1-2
SVTTGGNYGYT
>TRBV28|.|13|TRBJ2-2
ASSFQGASTGELF
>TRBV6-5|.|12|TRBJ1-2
ASSPGGGARGYT
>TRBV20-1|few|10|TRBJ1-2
SAKQGAIGYT
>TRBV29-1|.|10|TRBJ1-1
SVDPVNTEAF
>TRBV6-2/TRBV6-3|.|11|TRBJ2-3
ASRTSGGYTQY
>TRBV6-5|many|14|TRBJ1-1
ASTLRPGVRGTEAF
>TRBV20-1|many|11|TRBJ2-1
SARSGRGDEQF
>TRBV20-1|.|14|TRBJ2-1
SARVRTSGSYNEQF
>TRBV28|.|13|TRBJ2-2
ASSSGGRRTGELF
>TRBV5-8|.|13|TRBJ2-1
ASSHGGYLYNEQF
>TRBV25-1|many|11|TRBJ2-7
ASRGQFSYEQY
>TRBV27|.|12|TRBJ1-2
ASTLRQGAYGYT
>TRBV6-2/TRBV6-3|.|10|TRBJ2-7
ASKNRGYEQY
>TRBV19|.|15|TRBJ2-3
ASKGTSGRAGTDTQY
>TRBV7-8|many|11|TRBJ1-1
ASSPVWNTEAF
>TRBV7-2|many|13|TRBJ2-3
ASSQSGETVDTQY
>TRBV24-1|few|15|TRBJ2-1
ATSDHAGRTGGNEQF
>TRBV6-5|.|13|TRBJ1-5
ASSPDRGKNQPQH
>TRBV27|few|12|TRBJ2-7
ASSSRAEAYEQY
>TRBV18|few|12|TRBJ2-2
ASSPQGRVGELF
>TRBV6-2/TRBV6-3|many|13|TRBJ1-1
ASSLPERGDTEAF
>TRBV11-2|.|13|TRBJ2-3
ASSRTPRKADTQY
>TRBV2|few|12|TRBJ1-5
ASSERYSNQPQH
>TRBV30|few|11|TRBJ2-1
AWSVLGDNEQF
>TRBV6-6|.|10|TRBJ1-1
ASSSQNTEAF
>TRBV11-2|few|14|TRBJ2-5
ASSPVERGGRETQY